This T cell receptor beta chain derives from a study of blood T cell repertoires in COVID-19. Study overall: Sites across the United States, Italy and Spain contributed samples from acute and convalescent COVID-19. PBMCs, B-cell-depleted T cells, or T cells provided the cDNA or gDNA that made up the material.

Per the original data handling: Reference gene primers were amplified, and this amplification served to estimate nucleated cell counts. Using immunoSEQ multiplex PCR, the repertoire was profiled, and TCRdb retains in-frame clones only, with some absent. From that table come the V and J calls and clone size; the DNA was used to work out D and trimming. In the table there are about 400,000 clones, around 89% of which are singletons. This CDR3 is built from 14 residues. With V trimmed by 10 bases and J by 0 bases, 5 bases remained unmatched. Germline lookup yields CDR1 MRHNA and CDR2 SNTAGT. What was sequenced was peripheral blood. This receptor was identified in a woman under 40 with acute or convalescent COVID-19. The rearrangement uses TRBV6-4 and TRBJ1-4; 7 bases are shared with TRBD1. The CDR3 sequence: CATKGTATNEKLFF. The CDR3 DNA follows: TGTGCCACCAAGGGGACAGCAACTAATGAAAAACTGTTTTTT.